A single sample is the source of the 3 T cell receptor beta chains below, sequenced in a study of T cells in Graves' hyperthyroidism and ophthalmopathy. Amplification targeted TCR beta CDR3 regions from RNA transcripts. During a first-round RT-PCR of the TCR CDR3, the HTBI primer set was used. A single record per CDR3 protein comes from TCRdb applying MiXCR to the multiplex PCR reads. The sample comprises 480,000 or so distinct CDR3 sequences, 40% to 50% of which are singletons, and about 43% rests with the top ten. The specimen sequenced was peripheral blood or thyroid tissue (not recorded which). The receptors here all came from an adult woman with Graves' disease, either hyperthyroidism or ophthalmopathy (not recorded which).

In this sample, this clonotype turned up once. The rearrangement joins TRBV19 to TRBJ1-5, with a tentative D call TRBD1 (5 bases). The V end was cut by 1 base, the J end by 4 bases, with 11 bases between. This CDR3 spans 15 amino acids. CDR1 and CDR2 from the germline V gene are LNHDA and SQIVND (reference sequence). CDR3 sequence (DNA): TGTGCCAGTAGTATAGGTGCAGGGAGGAATCAGCCCCAGCATTTT. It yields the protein CASSIGAGRNQPQHF.

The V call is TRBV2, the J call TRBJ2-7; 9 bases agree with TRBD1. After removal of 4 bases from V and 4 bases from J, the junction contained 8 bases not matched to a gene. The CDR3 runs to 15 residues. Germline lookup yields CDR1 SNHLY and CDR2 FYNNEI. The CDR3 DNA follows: TGTGCCAGCAGTGCCTGGGACAGGGTAGGTTACGAGCAGTACTTC. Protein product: CASSAWDRVGYEQYF.

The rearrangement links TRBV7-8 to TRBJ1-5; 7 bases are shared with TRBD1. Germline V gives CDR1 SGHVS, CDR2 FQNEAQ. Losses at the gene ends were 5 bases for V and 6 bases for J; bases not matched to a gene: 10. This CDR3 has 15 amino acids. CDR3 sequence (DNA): TGTGCCAGCAGCCCCAGCACAGGGGTAGGTCAGCCCCAGCATTTT. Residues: CASSPSTGVGQPQHF.